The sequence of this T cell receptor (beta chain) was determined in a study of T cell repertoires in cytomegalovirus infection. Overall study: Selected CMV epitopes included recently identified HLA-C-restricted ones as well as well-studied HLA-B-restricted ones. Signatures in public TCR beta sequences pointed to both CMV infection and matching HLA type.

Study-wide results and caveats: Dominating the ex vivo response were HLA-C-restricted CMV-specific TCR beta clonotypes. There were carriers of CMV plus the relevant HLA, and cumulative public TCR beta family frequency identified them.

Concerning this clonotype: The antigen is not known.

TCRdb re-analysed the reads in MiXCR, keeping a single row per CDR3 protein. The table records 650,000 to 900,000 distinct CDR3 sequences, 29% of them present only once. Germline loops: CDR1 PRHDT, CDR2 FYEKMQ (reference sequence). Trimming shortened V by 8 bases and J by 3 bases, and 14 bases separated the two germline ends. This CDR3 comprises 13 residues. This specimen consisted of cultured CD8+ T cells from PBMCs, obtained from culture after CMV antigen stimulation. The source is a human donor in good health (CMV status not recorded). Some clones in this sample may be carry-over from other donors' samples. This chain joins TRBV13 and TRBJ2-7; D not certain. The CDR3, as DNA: TGTGCCAGCCGCTGGGGATTCCGCTACGAGCAGTACTTC. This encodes CASRWGFRYEQYF.